The 3 T cell receptor beta chains below come from one sample, sequenced in a study of chronic HIV infection and antiretroviral therapy. TCRdb fed the 5' RACE reads into MiXCR, producing one record per CDR3 protein. The data contain roughly 50,000 distinct CDR3 sequences, 19% of them singletons. The sequencing sample was made of peripheral blood. These receptor sequences come from an adult who had HIV and had not received antiretroviral therapy, or was an uninfected healthy control (not recorded which).

This clonotype was counted between two and nine times. The chain is built from TRBV28 and TRBJ2-7; 8 positions agree with TRBD2. Germline CDR1 is MDHEN and CDR2 is SYDVKM. The V segment lost 4 bases and the J segment 7 bases; nucleotides outside the gene matches: 9. The length of the CDR3 is 14 residues. The CDR3 DNA reads TGTGCCAGCAGTTCCACGGCCCCGGGGGGGGAGCAGTACTTC. Translating it yields CASSSTAPGGEQYF. Based on the CDR3 plus reference TRBV28 and TRBJ2-7, the full variable domain is DVKVTQSSRYLVKRTGEKVFLECVQDMDHENMFWYRQDPGLGLRLIYFSYDVKMKEKGDIPEGYSVSREKKERFSLILESASTNQTSMYLCASSSTAPGGEQYFGPGTRLTVT.

The chain uses TRBV24-1 and TRBJ2-1; 11 positions agree with TRBD2. Germline-derived CDR1 and CDR2 are KGHDR and SFDVKD. Trimming cost V 3 bases and J 7 bases; bases outside gene matches: 7. The CDR3 extends over 16 amino acids. DNA of the CDR3: TGTGCCACCAGTGATGCTAGCGGGAGGTCGAGAAATGAGCAGTTCTTC. Translation gives CATSDASGRSRNEQFF.

The sample holds many counts of this clonotype. This sequence joins TRBV9 and TRBJ2-3, with 10 nucleotides matching TRBD2. CDR1 and CDR2 (germline): SGDLS, YYNGEE. With V trimmed by 0 bases and J by 2 bases, 6 bases remained unmatched. The CDR3 length is 17 residues. The CDR3 DNA is TGTGCCAGCAGCGTAGGAAGTACTAGCGGGACCACAGATACGCAGTATTTT. As protein: CASSVGSTSGTTDTQYF.